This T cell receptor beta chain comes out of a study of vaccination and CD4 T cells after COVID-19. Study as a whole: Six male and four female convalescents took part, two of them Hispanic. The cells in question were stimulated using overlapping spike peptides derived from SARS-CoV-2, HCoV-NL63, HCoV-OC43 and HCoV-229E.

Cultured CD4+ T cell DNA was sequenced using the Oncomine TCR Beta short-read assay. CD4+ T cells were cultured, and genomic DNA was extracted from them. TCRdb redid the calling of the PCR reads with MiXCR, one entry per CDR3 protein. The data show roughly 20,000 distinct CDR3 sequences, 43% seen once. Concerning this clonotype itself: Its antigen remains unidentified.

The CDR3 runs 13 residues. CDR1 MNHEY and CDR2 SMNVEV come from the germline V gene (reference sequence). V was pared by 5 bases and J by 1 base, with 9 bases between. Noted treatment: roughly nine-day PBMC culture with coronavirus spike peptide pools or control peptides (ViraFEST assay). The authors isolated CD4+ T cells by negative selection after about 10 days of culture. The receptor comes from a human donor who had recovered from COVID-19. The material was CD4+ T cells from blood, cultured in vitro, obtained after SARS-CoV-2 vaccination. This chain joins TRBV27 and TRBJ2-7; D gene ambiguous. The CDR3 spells CASSRTVSYEQYF. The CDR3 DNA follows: TGTGCCAGCAGTCGGACGGTATCCTACGAGCAGTACTTC.